The entry below gives a single T cell receptor (beta chain) sequence along with its context. The antigen is unknown. A junction boundary mismatches the germline segment, possibly from a read error. There were likely unrecorded immune exposures, though donors were nominally healthy when sampled. This specimen belongs to a study of cytomegalovirus exposure and HLA in healthy donors. Turning to the study itself: About 200 million T cells yielded roughly 120 million unique TCR beta sequences, as an earlier analysis found.

The PCR had 60 Vbeta and 13 Jbeta primers. Profiling relied on immunoSEQ multiplex PCR, and the TCRdb table lists in-frame clones only, not all of them. The top ten hold 5% to 6.5% of the sample, which has some 250,000 clones, roughly 82% seen once. The study, taken as a whole, reports: Later analysis identified a missense DCLRE1C variant that was linked to TCR beta V- and J-gene trimming. The listing of approximately 160 TCR beta chains classed them as cytomegalovirus-associated.

The TCR sequence derives from a woman aged 40 to 50 in good health and CMV-seropositive. The sequencing sample was made of PBMCs.

CDR3 DNA sequence: TGTGCCACCAGCAGTATCCCCGGGGTCCTTGAGAACTTC. Protein product: CATSSIPGVLENF. The V gene is TRBV15, the J gene TRBJ2-7, with a tentative D call TRBD2 (5 bases). Germline V gene data show CDR1 as LNHNV and CDR2 as YYDKDF (reference sequence). This CDR3 has 13 amino acids.